This T cell receptor beta chain originates from a study of T-cell reconstitution after alpha-beta-depleted transplantation in children (dated by TCRdb to the mid-2010s). In terms of the full investigation: Using TCR repertoire profiling, the study followed T-cell immune reconstitution in a quantitative way in children after TCRalphabeta/CD19-depleted allogeneic hematopoietic cell transplantation.

With regard to this clonotype: No antigen is known for it. No much larger clone is present one base from it, and per-base qualities are unavailable.

The method was PCR. Data came from an Illumina HiSeq 2500. TCR libraries were prepared with molecular barcoding, using unique molecular identifiers to normalize TCRbeta repertoire quantification. TCRdb reprocessed the public reads (quality trimming at Q25 with fastp, clone calling with MiXCR) and kept in-frame beta chains. Merged by CDR3 protein, the rows form single entries marked with the most common genes and DNA. For this sample the table gives hundreds of thousands of distinct CDR3 sequences, of which 15% to 20% were detected only once. Of the sample, 0.9% to 1.2% falls within the top ten clones. The sequenced sample was PBMCs from the stem cell graft donor, obtained from the stem cell graft. This TCR was sampled from a human donor who donated a stem cell graft to a child with acute myeloid leukemia.

The DNA is as follows: TGCAGTGCTAGACTAGCCAAAAACATTCAGTACTTC. Translated, this gives CSARLAKNIQYF. The rearrangement joined TRBV20-1 to TRBJ2-4, with the D gene too uncertain to name. V is reduced by 2 bases and J by 0 bases, leaving a spacing of 2 bases between them. The CDR1 and CDR2 encoded by the germline V gene (reference sequence) are DFQATT and SNEGSKA. CDR3 length: 12 amino acids, cysteine to phenylalanine. The retained sequence is limited to the CDR3, 36 bases, with the frame set at the first base.